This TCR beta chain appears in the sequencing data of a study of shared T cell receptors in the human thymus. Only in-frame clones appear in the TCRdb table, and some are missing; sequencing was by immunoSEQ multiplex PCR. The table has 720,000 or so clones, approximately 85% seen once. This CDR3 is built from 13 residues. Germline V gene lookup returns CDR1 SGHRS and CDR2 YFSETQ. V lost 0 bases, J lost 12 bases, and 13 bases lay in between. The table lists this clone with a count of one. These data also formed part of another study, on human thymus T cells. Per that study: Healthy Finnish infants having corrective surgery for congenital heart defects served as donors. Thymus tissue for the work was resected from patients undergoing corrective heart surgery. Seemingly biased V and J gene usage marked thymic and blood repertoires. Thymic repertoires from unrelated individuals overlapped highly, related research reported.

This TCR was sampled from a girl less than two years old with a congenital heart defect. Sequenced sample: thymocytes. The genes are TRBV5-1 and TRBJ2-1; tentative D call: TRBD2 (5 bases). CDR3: CASSLGLGVGQFF. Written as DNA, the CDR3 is TGCGCCAGCAGCTTGGGACTCGGGGTGGGGCAGTTCTTC.